What follows describes a single TCR beta chain. TRB was amplified from around 0.25 ug of peripheral blood genomic DNA per sample. This sample stems from a study of T cell clusters in autoimmune cytopenias. TRB rearrangements were amplified by touch-down multiplex PCR with mixed TRB-A/B primers. TCRdb reprocessed the multiplex PCR reads and reports one entry per CDR3 protein, with no DNA. The sample table sets out about 8,100 distinct CDR3 sequences. Germline-derived CDR1 and CDR2 are SGHAT and FQNNGV. There are 14 residues in the CDR3. The chain joins TRBV11-2 to TRBJ1-1; the TRBD1 assignment by TCRdb is unverifiable without DNA. The sequenced sample was peripheral blood. This TCR was sampled from a human donor with an autoimmune cytopenia or autoimmune hepatitis (not recorded which). The CDR3 loop is CASGSTGGRTEAFF.